These T cell receptor beta chains were read from a single sample in a study of shared clonotypes between healthy human individuals. Measured with immunoSEQ multiplex PCR; TCRdb has only the in-frame clones, and not every one. Among over 400,000 clones, roughly 80% were seen once, and the ten largest hold over 9.5%. Sequenced material: PBMCs. The receptor set was obtained from a woman in her 40s in good health. Some clones in this sample may be carry-over from other donors' samples. Both conserved end residues are part of each CDR3. The D gene is left open where the match is weak. Size is stated for part of the rows, as once, few or many counts, or as a class when the clone is expanded.

. | TRBJ1-1 | . | TRBV27 | TGTGCCTCCCGGGAGGGGGGGAACACTGAAGCTTTCTTT | CASREGGNTEAFF
many | TRBJ2-3 | . | TRBV2 | TGTGCCAGCAGTCCTTCGTACCTCCTTTCTAATCTTAGAGGCACAGATACGCAGTATTTT | CASSPSYLLSNLRGTDTQYF
. | TRBJ1-4 | . | TRBV5-1 | TGCGCCAGCAGCTTGGGTCAGAGTAATGAAAAACTGTTTTTT | CASSLGQSNEKLFF
. | TRBJ2-3 | TRBD2 | TRBV28 | TGTGCCAGCAGTCCCGGGACTAGCGGGAGGGGTACAGATACGCAGTATTTT | CASSPGTSGRGTDTQYF
few | TRBJ2-5 | . | TRBV7-3 | TGTGCCAGCAGCTCCACGGACTTACCACAAGAGACCCAGTACTTC | CASSSTDLPQETQYF
. | TRBJ2-5 | . | TRBV18 | TGTGCCAGCTCACCACCCGGTAGATCGGCGGAGACCCAGTACTTC | CASSPPGRSAETQYF
few | TRBJ2-5 | TRBD2 | TRBV2 | TGTGCCAGCAGAAGCGGGGGATCGAGGGCAGAGACCCAGTACTTC | CASRSGGSRAETQYF
. | TRBJ1-2 | TRBD1 | TRBV14 | TGTGCCAGCAGCCAAACCGACAGGGGCTTTTGGTACTATGGCTACACCTTC | CASSQTDRGFWYYGYTF
few | TRBJ2-7 | . | TRBV27 | TGTGCCAGCAGTTTCCCTCCCGACAGTTCCTACGAGCAGTACTTC | CASSFPPDSSYEQYF
. | TRBJ1-5 | . | TRBV28 | TGTGCCAGCAGTTTCAGGGATTATAGCAATCAGCCCCAGCATTTT | CASSFRDYSNQPQHF
. | TRBJ1-1 | TRBD1 | TRBV28 | TGTGCCAGCAGTGCGCCGGGACAGGGGGGATCTGAAGCTTTCTTT | CASSAPGQGGSEAFF
. | TRBJ2-1 | TRBD1 | TRBV2 | TGTGCCAGCGTCAAGGGGGCGAGCTCCTACAATGAGCAGTTCTTC | CASVKGASSYNEQFF
once | TRBJ1-1 | . | TRBV19 | TGTGCCAGTACATCGAACACTGAAGCTTTCTTT | CASTSNTEAFF
. | TRBJ2-1 | . | TRBV30 | TGTGCCTGGAGGGCTGGGGGCTGGTACAATGAGCAGTTCTTC | CAWRAGGWYNEQFF
few | TRBJ1-5 | . | TRBV2 | TGTGCCAGCAGTTGGACAGTCGAACAGCCCCAGCATTTT | CASSWTVEQPQHF
. | TRBJ1-4 | . | TRBV19 | TGTGCCAGTAGTTCGGGACCGATAAATGAAAAACTGTTTTTT | CASSSGPINEKLFF
. | TRBJ1-1 | . | TRBV6-4 | TGTGCCAGCAGTGAGGAAGTGAACACTGAAGCTTTCTTT | CASSEEVNTEAFF
. | TRBJ2-7 | TRBD2 | TRBV7-9 | TGTGCCAGCAGCTTAGGAGGACTAGCGGACTCCTACGAGCAGTACTTC | CASSLGGLADSYEQYF
. | TRBJ2-1 | TRBD2 | TRBV18 | TGTGCCAGCCCTCACGAGGAACTAGCGGGAGGCATCTCCTACAATGAGCAGTTCTTC | CASPHEELAGGISYNEQFF